This T cell receptor (beta chain) comes out of a study of shared clonotypes between healthy human individuals. The wider study: Contributing individuals were a couple of females and three males aged 18 to 49. Broader study findings: Larger richness was generally estimated for naive than memory subsets.

Per the study methods: Because ImmunoSEQ provided only junction sequences with no quality scores, the filtering differed. This table comes from immunoSEQ multiplex PCR, and its TCRdb copy is limited to in-frame clones, with some not included. That table furnishes V, J and clone size, whereas the DNA furnished D and trimming. The sample holds about a million clones, approximately 75% seen once. A word on this clone: Its antigen is unknown.

The V end lost 3 bases, the J end lost 2 bases, and 17 bases lay between the germline ends. Germline V lookup: CDR1 KGHSH, CDR2 LQKENI. The CDR3 is 17 amino acids. The specimen sequenced was memory CD4+ T cells from PBMCs. The subset denotes: CD45RA-negative fraction. This sequence joins TRBV18 and TRBJ2-1; D may be TRBD2 (5 bases). The source is a man aged 18 to 30 in good health. Some clones in this sample may be carry-over from other donors' samples. The CDR3 DNA sequence: TGTGCCAGCTCACCTAGTGGCCGAGGGCCTACCTACAATGAGCAGTTCTTC. Translation gives CASSPSGRGPTYNEQFF.